This passage covers 10 T cell receptor beta chains from one sample sequenced in a study of healthy donors' naive CD4 and CD8 T cells. A linear amplification protocol produced the TCR libraries from about 0.45 ug of total RNA. TCRdb analysed the reads with MiXCR anew, one entry per CDR3 protein. Of 150,000 to 200,000 distinct CDR3 sequences listed, about 70% are singletons. Sequencing was carried out using naive CD4+ and CD8+ T cells sorted from blood, pooled from several donors. Receptors originate from a pool of human donors in good health; the sample pools cells from several healthy donors.

The chain couples TRBV29-1 to TRBJ2-1, with no clear D. There are 13 residues in the CDR3. Germline lookup yields CDR1 SQVTM and CDR2 ANQGSEA. Trimming shortened V by 4 bases and J by 8 bases, and 15 bases separated the two germline ends. CDR3 sequence: CSVGRQPPHEQFF. CDR3 bases: TGCAGCGTTGGTAGGCAACCTCCCCATGAGCAGTTCTTC.

The gene calls are TRBV30 and TRBJ2-3, with D possibly being TRBD1 or TRBD2 (6 bases each). V lost 5 bases to trimming and J lost 0 bases, with 15 bases between them. Germline values: CDR1 GTSNPN, CDR2 SVGIG (reference sequence). The CDR3 extends over 15 amino acids. The CDR3 nucleotides read TGTGCCTGGGAAACGACAGGAGGGAGCACAGATACGCAGTATTTT. Translating it yields CAWETTGGSTDTQYF.

This chain joins TRBV19 and TRBJ2-7, with D possibly being TRBD1 (5 bases). V lost 4 bases and J 2 bases, leaving 21 bases between the germline ends. Germline CDR1 is LNHDA and CDR2 is SQIVND (reference sequence). The CDR3 has 17 amino acids. The CDR3 sequence: CASSKGYSVKPTYEQYF. The CDR3 DNA is TGTGCCAGTAGTAAGGGGTATTCAGTCAAGCCCACCTACGAGCAGTACTTC.

The gene calls are TRBV27 and TRBJ1-1; no definite D call. V was clipped by 1 base and J by 4 bases, with 16 bases between them. Per germline, CDR1 MNHEY and CDR2 SMNVEV (reference sequence). The CDR3 sequence is 16 residues long. CDR3 sequence (DNA): TGTGCCAGCAGTTTATACCCGTTGGGCCCGGGCACTGAAGCTTTCTTT. Translating gives CASSLYPLGPGTEAFF.

Comment on this clonotype: A read error may produce the germline difference seen at one junction end. The chain couples TRBV5-1 to TRBJ1-5, with D tentatively TRBD1 (6 bases). The length of the CDR3 is 14 residues. Germline CDR1 SGHRS, CDR2 YFSETQ. The CDR3 reads CASSTGSPNQPQHF. The CDR3 bases are TGTGCCAGCAGCACAGGGTCGCCCAATCAGCCCCAGCATTTT.

V gene TRBV19 combines with J gene TRBJ2-7; D remains ambiguous. CDR3 size: 14 residues. The germline V gene has CDR1 LNHDA and CDR2 SQIVND (reference sequence). V lost 1 base and J 0 bases, leaving 7 bases between the germline ends. The DNA for the CDR3 is TGTGCCAGTAGTATAGGCAGTGGCTCCTACGAGCAGTACTTC. Translating gives CASSIGSGSYEQYF.

The chain is built from TRBV11-2 and TRBJ2-7; 7 bases are shared with TRBD2. CDR1 is SGHAT, CDR2 FQNNGV, per germline. The CDR3 runs to 11 residues. V was pared by 10 bases and J by 2 bases, with 2 bases of the junction left unmatched. The CDR3 region has the DNA TGTGCCACGGGGAGGGCCTACGAGCAGTACTTC. Protein: CATGRAYEQYF.

The chain employs TRBV27 and TRBJ1-1; no clear D gene. The germline V gene encodes CDR1 MNHEY and CDR2 SMNVEV (reference sequence). This CDR3 region has 13 residues. The germline V and J ends were trimmed by 5 bases and 4 bases, with 11 bases remaining between them. CDR3 bases: TGTGCCAGCAGTGTCCTAGGGAGCACTGAAGCTTTCTTT. Its translation: CASSVLGSTEAFF.

The genes are TRBV6-5 and TRBJ1-1, with D possibly TRBD1 on 6 matching bases. The CDR3 sequence is 12 residues long. Trimming left V 7 bases short and J 8 bases short, with 14 bases between. Germline assignment: CDR1 MNHEY and CDR2 SVGAGI. This CDR3 reads CASKQTGPEAFF. CDR3 nucleotide sequence: TGTGCCAGCAAACAAACAGGGCCAGAAGCTTTCTTT.

The chain employs TRBV29-1 and TRBJ2-3, with D hard to call. In germline, CDR1 is SQVTM, CDR2 ANQGSEA. This CDR3 comprises 13 residues. Between the trimmed V and J ends, which lost 4 bases and 6 bases, there was a span of 14 bases. CDR3 sequence: CSVVVQTLDTQYF. In nucleotides, the CDR3 is TGCAGCGTTGTGGTACAGACGTTGGATACGCAGTATTTT.